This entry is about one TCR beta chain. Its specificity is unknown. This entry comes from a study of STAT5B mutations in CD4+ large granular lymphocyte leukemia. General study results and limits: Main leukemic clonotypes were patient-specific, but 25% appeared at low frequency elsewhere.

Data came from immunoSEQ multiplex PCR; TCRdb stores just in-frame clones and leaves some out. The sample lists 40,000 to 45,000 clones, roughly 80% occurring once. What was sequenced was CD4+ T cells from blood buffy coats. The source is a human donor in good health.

The CDR3 DNA reads as TGTGCCAGCAGCTCGGGACAGGGAAACACAGATACGCAGTATTTT. Translating gives CASSSGQGNTDTQYF. The chain has TRBV7-9 and TRBJ2-3; 9 bases align to TRBD1. The CDR3 sequence is 15 residues long. Germline trimming cut 4 bases from V and 2 bases from J; bases unmatched to any gene: 4. Germline V CDR1 and CDR2: SEHNR, FQNEAQ (reference sequence).